Listed below are T cell receptor beta chains from one sample, sequenced in a study of cytomegalovirus exposure and HLA in healthy donors. Libraries were prepared by immunoSEQ multiplex PCR; TCRdb keeps only in-frame clonotypes and omits some of them. The sample records roughly 140,000 clones, roughly three quarters being singletons. Sequencing input: PBMCs. The receptors were sampled from a man between 60 and 75 years old in good health and CMV-seronegative. The CDR3 runs from the conserved cysteine through the conserved F or W. D genes are given only for firm matches. Clone sizes are given selectively: once, few, many, or a class where the clone is expanded.

j_call v_call clone_size d_call cdr3_aa cdr3_nt
TRBJ2-7 TRBV7-9 - - CASSLGRDGEQYF TGTGCCAGCAGCTTAGGCAGGGATGGAGAGCAGTACTTC
TRBJ1-2 TRBV25-1 once - CASSDRPSGAGGYTF TGTGCCAGCAGTGACAGACCTTCTGGGGCTGGGGGCTACACCTTC
TRBJ1-2 TRBV28 - - CATTPGTQVNTF TGTGCCACCACCCCCGGGACACAGGTGAACACCTTC
TRBJ2-1 TRBV5-4 - - CASSLGQGRNNEQFF TGTGCCAGCAGCTTGGGGCAGGGGAGAAACAATGAGCAGTTCTTC
TRBJ1-1 TRBV28 - - CASSFPGGDTEAFF TGTGCCAGCAGTTTCCCGGGAGGAGACACTGAAGCTTTCTTT
TRBJ1-1 TRBV29-1 - TRBD1 CSARGQGWTEAFF TGCAGCGCCCGGGGACAGGGGTGGACTGAAGCTTTCTTT
TRBJ2-7 TRBV6-1 - TRBD2 CASSEAGGRTGYEQYF TGTGCCAGCAGTGAAGCCGGCGGGAGAACAGGTTACGAGCAGTACTTC
TRBJ1-4 TRBV19 few - CASSLTGATNEKLFF TGTGCCAGTAGTTTGACCGGAGCAACTAATGAAAAACTGTTTTTT
TRBJ1-5 TRBV5-1 - - CASSLTGGYSNQPQHF TGCGCCAGCAGCTTAACGGGGGGATATAGCAATCAGCCCCAGCATTTT
TRBJ2-1 TRBV6-6 - TRBD2 CASRISGLTYNEQFF TGTGCCAGCAGAATTAGCGGGTTAACTTACAATGAGCAGTTCTTC
TRBJ1-5 TRBV19 once TRBD1 CATPGDRGSQPQHF TGTGCCACCCCGGGGGACAGGGGATCTCAGCCCCAGCATTTT
TRBJ2-4 TRBV19 - - CASSIDRSSVTKNIQYF TGTGCCAGTAGTATAGATCGATCTAGCGTAACCAAAAACATTCAGTACTTC
TRBJ2-7 TRBV29-1 - - CSVSDSSYEQYF TGCAGCGTGTCGGACAGCTCCTACGAGCAGTACTTC
TRBJ1-5 TRBV19 - - CASHRELGQPQHF TGTGCCAGTCACAGGGAATTGGGGCAGCCCCAGCATTTT
TRBJ2-7 TRBV5-6 - - CASSVTASYEQYF TGTGCCAGCAGCGTGACAGCTTCCTACGAGCAGTACTTC
TRBJ2-5 TRBV7-8 - - CASSLRGEETQYF TGTGCCAGCAGCTTGCGCGGGGAAGAGACCCAGTACTTC
TRBJ2-7 TRBV27 few TRBD2 CASSLSSGVSSYEQYF TGTGCCAGCAGTTTATCCAGCGGGGTGAGCTCCTACGAGCAGTACTTC
TRBJ1-2 TRBV28 - TRBD1 CASSFPSGTGTSRGTF TGTGCCAGCAGTTTCCCTTCCGGGACAGGGACCTCAAGGGGGACCTTC
TRBJ1-2 TRBV28 few - CASSLSAGDGYTF TGTGCCAGCAGTTTATCGGCAGGGGACGGCTACACCTTC
TRBJ1-5 TRBV6-6 - TRBD1 CASSRGQGARQPQHF TGTGCCAGCAGTCGTGGACAGGGGGCGCGCCAGCCCCAGCATTTT
TRBJ2-1 TRBV7-2 - TRBD2 CASRGGLADLVSYNEQFF TGTGCCAGCAGGGGGGGACTAGCGGATCTCGTCTCCTACAATGAGCAGTTCTTC
TRBJ2-3 TRBV2 - TRBD2 CASSGLADTQYF TGTGCCAGCAGTGGACTAGCGGATACGCAGTATTTT
TRBJ2-7 TRBV28 - TRBD1 CASSYRGRGAYEQYF TGTGCCAGCAGTTACAGGGGGCGAGGGGCCTACGAGCAGTACTTC
TRBJ2-6 TRBV27 - TRBD2 CASRRRTTSGESSGANVLTF TGTGCCAGCCGTCGCCGCACGACTAGCGGGGAGAGCTCTGGGGCCAACGTCCTGACTTTC
TRBJ2-7 TRBV7-9 - - CASSLPAPGEQYF TGTGCCAGCAGCTTGCCCGCCCCAGGCGAGCAGTACTTC
TRBJ2-3 TRBV19 - TRBD2 CASSSQSERGSTDTQYF TGTGCCAGTAGTTCCCAGTCCGAGCGGGGTAGCACAGATACGCAGTATTTT
TRBJ1-4 TRBV6-1 - TRBD1 CASSGQDRGLEEKLFF TGTGCCAGCAGTGGGCAGGACAGGGGGCTTGAGGAAAAACTGTTTTTT
TRBJ2-7 TRBV19 - TRBD1 CASTQTGGTYEQYF TGTGCCAGTACCCAGACAGGGGGGACCTACGAGCAGTACTTC
TRBJ1-4 TRBV5-1 - - CASSRESNEKLFF TGCGCCAGCAGCCGGGAAAGTAATGAAAAACTGTTTTTT
TRBJ1-3 TRBV28 - TRBD1 CASSLWGTGDPNTIYF TGTGCCAGCAGTTTATGGGGGACAGGGGATCCCAACACCATATATTTT
TRBJ2-7 TRBV10-2 few TRBD2 CASSEEGGSSYEQYF TGCGCCAGCAGTGAGGAGGGCGGGAGTTCCTACGAGCAGTACTTC
TRBJ1-1 TRBV5-1 - - CASSLRGSSEAFF TGCGCCAGCAGCTTGAGAGGGTCCTCTGAAGCTTTCTTT
TRBJ1-3 TRBV6-1 - TRBD1 CASSALTGSSGNTIYF TGTGCCAGCAGTGCGTTGACAGGGAGCTCTGGAAACACCATATATTTT
TRBJ2-2 TRBV29-1 - - CSGGGGTGELFF TGCAGCGGGGGAGGGGGCACCGGGGAGCTGTTTTTT
TRBJ2-3 TRBV7-6 - TRBD1 CASSLGATGGMDTQYF TGTGCCAGCAGCTTAGGTGCGACAGGGGGCATGGATACGCAGTATTTT
TRBJ2-2 TRBV5-1 - TRBD2 CASTPGGGAGTGELFF TGCGCCAGCACCCCCGGGGGGGGCGCAGGGACCGGGGAGCTGTTTTTT
TRBJ2-3 TRBV10-3 few - CAISDLGLTDTQYF TGTGCCATCAGTGACTTAGGACTCACAGATACGCAGTATTTT
TRBJ2-2 TRBV14 - TRBD2 CASSRSRLAGENTGELFF TGTGCCAGCAGCCGCTCTCGATTAGCGGGAGAGAACACCGGGGAGCTGTTTTTT
TRBJ2-5 TRBV27 - TRBD1 CASQERGGMLETQYF TGTGCCAGCCAAGAGAGAGGGGGCATGTTAGAGACCCAGTACTTC
TRBJ2-5 TRBV28 few TRBD1 CASSSRDRHQETQYF TGTGCCAGCAGTTCACGGGACAGACATCAAGAGACCCAGTACTTC
TRBJ1-2 TRBV28 once - CASRVREGAGNYGYTF TGTGCCAGCAGGGTCAGGGAAGGGGCAGGGAACTATGGCTACACCTTC
TRBJ1-1 TRBV29-1 - - CSVETGWAEAFF TGCAGCGTTGAAACAGGGTGGGCTGAAGCTTTCTTT
TRBJ2-5 TRBV7-2 few TRBD2 CASSLDGGRLETQYF TGTGCCAGCAGCTTAGATGGCGGGAGGCTCGAGACCCAGTACTTC
TRBJ1-1 TRBV11-2 once - CASSLDWAGAGTEAFF TGTGCCAGCAGCTTAGATTGGGCAGGGGCGGGCACTGAAGCTTTCTTT